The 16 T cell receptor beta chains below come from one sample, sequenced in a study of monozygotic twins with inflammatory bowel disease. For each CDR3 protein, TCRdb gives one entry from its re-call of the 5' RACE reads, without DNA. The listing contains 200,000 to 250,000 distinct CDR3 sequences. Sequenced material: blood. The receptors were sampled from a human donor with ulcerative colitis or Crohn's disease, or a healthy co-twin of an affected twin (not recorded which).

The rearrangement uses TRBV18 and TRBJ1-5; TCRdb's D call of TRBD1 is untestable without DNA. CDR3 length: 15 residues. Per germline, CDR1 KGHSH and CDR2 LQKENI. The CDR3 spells CASSPTGGVGQPQHF.

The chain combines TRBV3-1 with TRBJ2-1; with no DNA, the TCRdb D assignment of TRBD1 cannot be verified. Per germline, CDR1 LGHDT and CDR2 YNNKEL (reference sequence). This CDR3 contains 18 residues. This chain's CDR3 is CASSPTGNRGGSYNEQFF.

CDR3 protein: CASSLGAVETQYF. The chain carries TRBV11-2 and TRBJ2-5. Per the germline V gene, CDR1 is SGHAT and CDR2 is FQNNGV. The CDR3 runs to 13 residues.

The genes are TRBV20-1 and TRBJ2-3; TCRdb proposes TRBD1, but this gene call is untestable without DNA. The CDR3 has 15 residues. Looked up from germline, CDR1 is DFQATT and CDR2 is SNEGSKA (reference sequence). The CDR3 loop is CSATRRGVGSDTQYF.

CDR3 loop: CASSQSPGQGYEQYF. This chain uses TRBV4-2 with TRBJ2-7; TCRdb's D call of TRBD1 is untestable without DNA. Germline V gives CDR1 LGHNA, CDR2 YNFKEQ. The length of the CDR3 is 15 residues.

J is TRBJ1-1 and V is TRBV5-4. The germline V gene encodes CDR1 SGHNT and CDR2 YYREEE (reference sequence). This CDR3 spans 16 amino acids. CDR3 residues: CASSAVGLTVNTEAFF. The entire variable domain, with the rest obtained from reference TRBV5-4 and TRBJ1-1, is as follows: ETGVTQSPTHLIKTRGQQVTLRCSSQSGHNTVSWYQQALGQGPQFIFQYYREEENGRGNFPPRFSGLQFPNYSSELNVNALELDDSALYLCASSAVGLTVNTEAFFGQGTRLTVV.

CDR3: CSVETGTYEQYF. V and J are TRBV29-1 and TRBJ2-7; there is no DNA to check the TCRdb D call of TRBD1. Germline V gene lookup returns CDR1 SQVTM and CDR2 ANQGSEA. The CDR3 covers 12 residues.

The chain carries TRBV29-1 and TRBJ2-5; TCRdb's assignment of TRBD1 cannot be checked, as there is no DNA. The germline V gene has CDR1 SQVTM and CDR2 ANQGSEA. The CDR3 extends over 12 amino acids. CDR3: CSVGTRDETQYF.

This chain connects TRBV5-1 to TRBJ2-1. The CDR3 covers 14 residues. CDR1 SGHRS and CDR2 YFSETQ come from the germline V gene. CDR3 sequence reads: CASSLAEVGNEQFF.

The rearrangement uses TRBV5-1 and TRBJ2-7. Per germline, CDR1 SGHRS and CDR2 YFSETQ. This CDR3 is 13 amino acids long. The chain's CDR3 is CASSFGVGYEQYF.

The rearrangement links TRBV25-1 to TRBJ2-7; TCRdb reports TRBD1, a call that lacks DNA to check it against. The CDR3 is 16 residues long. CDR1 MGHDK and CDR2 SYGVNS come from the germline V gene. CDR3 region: CASSEYPPRRAYEQYF.

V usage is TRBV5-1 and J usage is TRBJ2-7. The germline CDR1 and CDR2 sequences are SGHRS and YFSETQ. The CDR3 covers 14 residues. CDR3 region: CASSLDYAGGEQYF.

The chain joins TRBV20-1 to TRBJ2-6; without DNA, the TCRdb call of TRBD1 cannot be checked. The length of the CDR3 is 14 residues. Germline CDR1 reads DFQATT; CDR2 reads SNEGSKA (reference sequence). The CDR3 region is CSARGTSGANVLTF.

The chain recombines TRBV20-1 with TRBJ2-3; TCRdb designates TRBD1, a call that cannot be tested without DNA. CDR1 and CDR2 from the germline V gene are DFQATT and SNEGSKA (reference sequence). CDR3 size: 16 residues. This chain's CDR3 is CSASSLGGSSTDTQYF.

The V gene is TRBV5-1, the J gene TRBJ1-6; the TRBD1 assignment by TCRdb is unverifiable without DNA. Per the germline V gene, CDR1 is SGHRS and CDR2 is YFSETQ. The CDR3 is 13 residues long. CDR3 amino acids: CASSLTGESPLHF.

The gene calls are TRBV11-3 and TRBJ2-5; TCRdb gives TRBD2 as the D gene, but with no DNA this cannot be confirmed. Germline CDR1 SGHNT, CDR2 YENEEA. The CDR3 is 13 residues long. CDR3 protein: CASSPGPRETQYF. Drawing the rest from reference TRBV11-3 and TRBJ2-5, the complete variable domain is EAGVVQSPRYKIIEKKQPVAFWCNPISGHNTLYWYLQNLGQGPELLIRYENEEAVDDSQLPKDRFSAERLKGVDSTLKIQPAELGDSAVYLCASSPGPRETQYFGPGTRLLVL.